This TCR beta chain was captured by sequencing in a study of T cell responses to AZD1222 COVID-19 vaccine. CDR3 length equals 15 residues. The V gene's germline CDR1 is MNHNY and CDR2 SVGAGI (reference sequence). The ends lost 6 bases at V and 0 bases at J; junction bases unmatched: 8. The data were produced by immunoSEQ multiplex PCR, yet TCRdb's version contains in-frame clones alone and is incomplete. This repertoire shows over 100,000 clones, 90% to 95% found once; its top ten account for 6.5% to 9.5%. The clonotype comes from an adult in good health. This rearrangement joins TRBV6-6 to TRBJ2-7; 7 bases are shared with TRBD1. The sample consisted of peripheral blood, taken on day 0 of AZD1222 vaccination. CDR3 protein: CASSPTGTVSYEQYF. CDR3 sequence (DNA): TGTGCCAGCAGCCCTACTGGGACAGTCTCCTACGAGCAGTACTTC.